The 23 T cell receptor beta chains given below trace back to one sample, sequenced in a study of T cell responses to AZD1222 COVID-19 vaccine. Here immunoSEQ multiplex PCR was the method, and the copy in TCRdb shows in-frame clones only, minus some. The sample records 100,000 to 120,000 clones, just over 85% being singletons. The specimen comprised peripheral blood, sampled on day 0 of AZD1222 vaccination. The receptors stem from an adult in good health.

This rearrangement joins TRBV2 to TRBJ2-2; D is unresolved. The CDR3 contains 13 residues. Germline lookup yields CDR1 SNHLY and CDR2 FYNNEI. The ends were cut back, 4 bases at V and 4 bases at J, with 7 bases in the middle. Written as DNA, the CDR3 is TGTGCCAGCAGTGGTGTAAGCACCGGGGAGCTGTTTTTT. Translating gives CASSGVSTGELFF.

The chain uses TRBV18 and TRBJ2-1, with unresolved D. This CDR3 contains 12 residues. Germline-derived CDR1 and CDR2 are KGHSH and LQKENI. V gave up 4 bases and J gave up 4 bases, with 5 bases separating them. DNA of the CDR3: TGTGCCAGCTCACAGGGATACAATGAGCAGTTCTTC. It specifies CASSQGYNEQFF.

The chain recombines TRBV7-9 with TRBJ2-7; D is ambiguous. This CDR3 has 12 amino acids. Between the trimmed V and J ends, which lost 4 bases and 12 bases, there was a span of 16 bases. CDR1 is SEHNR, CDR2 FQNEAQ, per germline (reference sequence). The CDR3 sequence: CASSSPDPSAYF. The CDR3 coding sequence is TGTGCCAGCAGCTCCCCGGACCCCTCGGCGTACTTC. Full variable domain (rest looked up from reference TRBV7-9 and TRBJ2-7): DTGVSQNPRHKITKRGQNVTFRCDPISEHNRLYWYRQTLGQGPEFLTYFQNEAQLEKSRLLSDRFSAERPKGSFSTLEIQRTEQGDSAMYLCASSSPDPSAYFGPGTRLTVT.

CDR3 nucleotides: TGTGCCAGCAGACTCGGACAGGCCTCCGGTGGCTACACCTTC. Its protein product is CASRLGQASGGYTF. The chain is built from TRBV2 and TRBJ1-2; 7 positions match TRBD1. J was trimmed by 7 bases and V by 6 bases; bases with no gene match: 11. This CDR3 contains 14 residues. The V gene's germline CDR1 is SNHLY and CDR2 FYNNEI.

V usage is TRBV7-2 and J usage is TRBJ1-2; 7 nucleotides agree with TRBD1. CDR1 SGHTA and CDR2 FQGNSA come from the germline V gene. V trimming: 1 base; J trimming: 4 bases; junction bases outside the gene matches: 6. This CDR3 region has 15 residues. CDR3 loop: CASSLEGGEAYGYTF. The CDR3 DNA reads TGTGCCAGCAGCTTAGAAGGGGGCGAGGCCTATGGCTACACCTTC.

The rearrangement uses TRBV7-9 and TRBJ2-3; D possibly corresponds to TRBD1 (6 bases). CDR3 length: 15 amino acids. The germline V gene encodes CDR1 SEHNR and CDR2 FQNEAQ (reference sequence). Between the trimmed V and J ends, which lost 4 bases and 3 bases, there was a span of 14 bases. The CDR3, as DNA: TGTGCCAGCAGCTCCGACAGGCTGGGTACAGATACGCAGTATTTT. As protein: CASSSDRLGTDTQYF.

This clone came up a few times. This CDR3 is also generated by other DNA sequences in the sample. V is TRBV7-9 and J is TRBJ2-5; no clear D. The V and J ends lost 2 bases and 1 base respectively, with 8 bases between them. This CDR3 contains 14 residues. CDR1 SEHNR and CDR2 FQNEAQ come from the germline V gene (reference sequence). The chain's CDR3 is CASSLNPRQETQYF. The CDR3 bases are TGTGCCAGCAGCTTAAACCCCCGCCAAGAGACCCAGTACTTC.

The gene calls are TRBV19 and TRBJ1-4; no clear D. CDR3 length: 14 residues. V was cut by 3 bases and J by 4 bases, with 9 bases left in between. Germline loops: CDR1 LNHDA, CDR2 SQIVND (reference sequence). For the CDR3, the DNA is TGTGCCAGTAGTATTGGGGAAGTTAATGAAAAACTGTTTTTT. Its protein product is CASSIGEVNEKLFF. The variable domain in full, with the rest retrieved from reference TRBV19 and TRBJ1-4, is DGGITQSPKYLFRKEGQNVTLSCEQNLNHDAMYWYRQDPGQGLRLIYYSQIVNDFQKGDIAEGYSVSREKKESFPLTVTSAQKNPTAFYLCASSIGEVNEKLFFGSGTQLSVL.

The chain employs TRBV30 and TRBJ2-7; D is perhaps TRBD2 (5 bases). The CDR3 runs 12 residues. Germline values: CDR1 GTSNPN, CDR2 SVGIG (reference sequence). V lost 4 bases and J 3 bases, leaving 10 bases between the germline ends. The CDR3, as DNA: TGTGCCTGGAACGAGGGATTCTACGAGCAGTACTTC. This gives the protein CAWNEGFYEQYF.

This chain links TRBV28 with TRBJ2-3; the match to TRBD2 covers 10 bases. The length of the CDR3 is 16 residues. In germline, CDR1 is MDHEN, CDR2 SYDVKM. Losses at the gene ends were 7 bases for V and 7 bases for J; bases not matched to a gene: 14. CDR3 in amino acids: CASNELAGAVTNTQYF. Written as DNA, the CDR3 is TGTGCCAGCAACGAGCTAGCGGGGGCCGTCACTAATACGCAGTATTTT.

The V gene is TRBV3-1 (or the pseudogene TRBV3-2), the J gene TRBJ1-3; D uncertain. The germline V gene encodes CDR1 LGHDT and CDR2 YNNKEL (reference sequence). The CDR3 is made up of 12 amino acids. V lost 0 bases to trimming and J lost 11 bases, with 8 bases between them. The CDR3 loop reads CASSQDTRAIYF. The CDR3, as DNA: TGTGCCAGCAGCCAAGATACCCGGGCCATATATTTT.

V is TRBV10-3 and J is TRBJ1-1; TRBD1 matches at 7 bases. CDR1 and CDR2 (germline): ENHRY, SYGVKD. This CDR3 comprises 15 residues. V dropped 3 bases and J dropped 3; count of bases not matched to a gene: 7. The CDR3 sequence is CAISDYNRGDTEAFF. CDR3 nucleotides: TGTGCCATCAGTGATTATAACAGGGGCGACACTGAAGCTTTCTTT.

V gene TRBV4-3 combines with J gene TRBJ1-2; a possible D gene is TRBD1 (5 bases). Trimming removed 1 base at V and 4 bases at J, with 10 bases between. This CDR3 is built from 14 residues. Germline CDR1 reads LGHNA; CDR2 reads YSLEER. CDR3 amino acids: CASSQVQGLYGYTF. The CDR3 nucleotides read TGCGCCAGCAGCCAAGTCCAGGGACTCTATGGCTACACCTTC.

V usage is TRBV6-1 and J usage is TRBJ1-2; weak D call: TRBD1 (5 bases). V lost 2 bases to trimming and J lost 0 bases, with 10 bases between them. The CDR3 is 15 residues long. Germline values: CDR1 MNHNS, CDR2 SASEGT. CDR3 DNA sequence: TGTGCCAGCAGTGAAAGGGGAGTAGCTAACTATGGCTACACCTTC. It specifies CASSERGVANYGYTF.

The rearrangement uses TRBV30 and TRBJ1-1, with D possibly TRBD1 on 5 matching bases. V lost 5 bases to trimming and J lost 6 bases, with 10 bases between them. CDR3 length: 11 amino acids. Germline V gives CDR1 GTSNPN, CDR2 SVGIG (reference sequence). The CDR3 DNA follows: TGTGCCTGGGGTATCAGGGCTGAAGCTTTCTTT. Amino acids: CAWGIRAEAFF. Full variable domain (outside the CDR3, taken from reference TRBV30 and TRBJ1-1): SQTIHQWPATLVQPVGSPLSLECTVEGTSNPNLYWYRQAAGRGLQLLFYSVGIGQISSEVPQNLSASRPQDRQFILSSKKLLLSDSGFYLCAWGIRAEAFFGQGTRLTVV.

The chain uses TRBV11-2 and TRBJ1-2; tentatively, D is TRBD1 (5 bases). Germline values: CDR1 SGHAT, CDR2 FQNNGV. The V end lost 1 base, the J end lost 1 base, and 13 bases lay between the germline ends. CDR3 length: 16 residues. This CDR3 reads CASSLAQAGGNYGYTF. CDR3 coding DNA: TGTGCCAGCAGCTTAGCACAGGCGGGCGGTAACTATGGCTACACCTTC.

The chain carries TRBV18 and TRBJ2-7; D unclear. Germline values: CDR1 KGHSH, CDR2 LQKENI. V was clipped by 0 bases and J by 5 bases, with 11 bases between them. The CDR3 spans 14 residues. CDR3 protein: CASSPPPQGHEQYF. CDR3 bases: TGTGCCAGCTCACCACCCCCCCAAGGCCACGAGCAGTACTTC.

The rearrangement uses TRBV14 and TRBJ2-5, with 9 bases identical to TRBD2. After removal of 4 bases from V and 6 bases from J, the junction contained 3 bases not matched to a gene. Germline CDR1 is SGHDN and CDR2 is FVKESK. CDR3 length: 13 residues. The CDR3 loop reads CASSLAGVKTQYF. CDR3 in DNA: TGTGCCAGCAGCCTAGCGGGGGTTAAGACCCAGTACTTC. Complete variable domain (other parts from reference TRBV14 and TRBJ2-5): EAGVTQFPSHSVIEKGQTVTLRCDPISGHDNLYWYRRVMGKEIKFLLHFVKESKQDESGMPNNRFLAERTGGTYSTLKVQPAELEDSGVYFCASSLAGVKTQYFGPGTRLLVL.

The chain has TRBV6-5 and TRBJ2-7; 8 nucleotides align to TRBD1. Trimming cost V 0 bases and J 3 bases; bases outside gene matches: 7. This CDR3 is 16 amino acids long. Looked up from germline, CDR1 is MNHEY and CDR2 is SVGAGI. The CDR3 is CASSYSRQQGVYEQYF. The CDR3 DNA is TGTGCCAGCAGTTACTCGAGACAACAGGGGGTCTACGAGCAGTACTTC.

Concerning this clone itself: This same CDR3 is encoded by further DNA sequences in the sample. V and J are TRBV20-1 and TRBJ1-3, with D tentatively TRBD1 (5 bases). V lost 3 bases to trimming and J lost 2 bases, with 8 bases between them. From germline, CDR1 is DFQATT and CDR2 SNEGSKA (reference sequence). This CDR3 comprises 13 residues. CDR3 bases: TGCAGTGCTAGTCAGGGAGCTGGAAACACCATATATTTT. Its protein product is CSASQGAGNTIYF.

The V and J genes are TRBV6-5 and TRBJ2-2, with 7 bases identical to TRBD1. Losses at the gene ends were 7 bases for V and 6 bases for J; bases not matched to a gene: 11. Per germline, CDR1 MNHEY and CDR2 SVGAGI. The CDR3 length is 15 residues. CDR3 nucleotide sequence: TGTGCCAGCAATCGGGCGGGTCAGGGGGCCGGGGAGCTGTTTTTT. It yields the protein CASNRAGQGAGELFF.

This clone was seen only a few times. The CDR3 sequence: CASSQGTDRGGGYTF. In nucleotides, the CDR3 is TGTGCCAGCAGCCAGGGGACCGACAGGGGCGGTGGCTACACCTTC. The chain has TRBV3-1 (or the pseudogene TRBV3-2) and TRBJ1-2, with 8 positions matching TRBD1. Per germline, CDR1 LGHDT and CDR2 YNNKEL (reference sequence). The CDR3 is 15 residues long. V lost 3 bases to trimming and J lost 7 bases; unmatched junction nucleotides: 10.

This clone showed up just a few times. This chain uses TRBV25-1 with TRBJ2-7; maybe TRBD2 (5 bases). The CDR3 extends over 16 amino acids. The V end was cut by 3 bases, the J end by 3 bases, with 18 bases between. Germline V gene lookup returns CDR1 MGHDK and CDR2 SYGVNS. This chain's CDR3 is CASSDFGVEPHYEQYF. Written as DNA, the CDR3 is TGTGCCAGCAGTGATTTCGGGGTGGAACCACACTACGAGCAGTACTTC.